This T cell receptor beta chain came from a study of human T cells and chemical hapten exposure. Study-level background: Patients received weekly diphenylcyclopropenone doses to the scalp throughout the roughly 24-week study. Patch tests put 0.01% DPC on the upper back, read at 6 days. How much TCR each sample yielded varied, mostly because pooled library volumes differed slightly.

A few counts support this clonotype. Time point indicated: patch test 1, 2 weeks after DPC sensitization. Treatment defined: therapeutic diphenylcyclopropenone sensitization with weekly scalp DPC. TCRdb passed the RACE reads through MiXCR, listing each CDR3 protein once. This sample carries 350,000 or so distinct CDR3 sequences, approximately 6.9% of them seen once, and the ten largest clones take 7% to 10%. The CDR3 is made up of 14 amino acids. The V gene's germline CDR1 is SGHTA and CDR2 FQGNSA. V was pared by 3 bases and J by 4 bases, with 11 bases between. This TCR derives from a woman between 18 and 30 years old with alopecia areata. Some clones in this sample may be carry-over from other donors' samples. The chain recombines TRBV7-2 with TRBJ2-3; D call uncertain. The sequencing here drew on whole blood, taken in connection with sensitization to the hapten diphenylcyclopropenone (DPC). The CDR3 region has the DNA TGTGCCAGCAGCTTCAGTAAGACCCCAGATACGCAGTATTTT. This codes for CASSFSKTPDTQYF. The complete variable domain, with remaining parts taken from reference TRBV7-2 and TRBJ2-3, reads GAGVSQSPSNKVTEKGKDVELRCDPISGHTALYWYRQSLGQGLEFLIYFQGNSAPDKSGLPSDRFSAERTGGSVSTLTIQRTQQEDSAVYLCASSFSKTPDTQYFGPGTRLTVL.